A single sample is the source of the 15 T cell receptor beta chains below, sequenced in a study of T cell responses to AZD1222 COVID-19 vaccine. The table came from immunoSEQ multiplex PCR; TCRdb's copy has only in-frame clones and leaves some out. The sample lists 200,000 or so clones; around 93% were seen once. Sequences were derived from peripheral blood, sampled on day 0 of MenACWY control vaccination. The origin of the receptors is an adult in good health.

The chain links TRBV19 to TRBJ1-1; D not resolved. Deletions cut 3 bases from V and 6 bases from J, with 23 bases between. This CDR3 has 17 residues. Germline lookup yields CDR1 LNHDA and CDR2 SQIVND (reference sequence). The CDR3 DNA follows: TGTGCCAGTAGTATGTCCCCCTTTCATGGGGTTAAGGCTGAAGCTTTCTTT. Translation gives CASSMSPFHGVKAEAFF.

A word on this clone: Other DNA variants within this sample encode the same CDR3. The chain links TRBV12-5 to TRBJ2-7; D not resolved. The germline gives CDR1 LGHNT, CDR2 FRNRAP. The CDR3 extends over 11 amino acids. Trimming removed 1 base at V and 4 bases at J, with 2 bases between. CDR3 sequence (DNA): TGTGCTAGTGGTTTGGGATACGAGCAGTACTTC. Its translation is CASGLGYEQYF.

This sequence joins TRBV27 and TRBJ1-4; 8 positions match TRBD1. Germline assignment: CDR1 MNHEY and CDR2 SMNVEV (reference sequence). This CDR3 is built from 14 residues. The V segment lost 6 bases and the J segment 8 bases; nucleotides outside the gene matches: 8. CDR3 sequence (DNA): TGTGCCAGCAGCCGACAGGGGAAAGGAGAAAAACTGTTTTTT. It specifies CASSRQGKGEKLFF.

V is TRBV6-5 and J is TRBJ1-1; 7 bases are shared with TRBD1. The V gene's germline CDR1 is MNHEY and CDR2 SVGAGI. The ends lost 6 bases at V and 1 base at J; junction bases unmatched: 5. This CDR3 spans 14 amino acids. The CDR3 DNA reads TGTGCCAGCAGGTACAGGGGCAGGAACACTGAAGCTTTCTTT. Translated: CASRYRGRNTEAFF.

The gene calls are TRBV7-9 and TRBJ1-3; 7 bases map to TRBD1. The CDR3 consists of 13 residues. In germline, CDR1 is SEHNR, CDR2 FQNEAQ (reference sequence). Trimming took 6 bases from V and 4 from J; bases not matched to a gene: 3. The CDR3, as DNA: TGTGCCAGCAGATCGGACAGGGGAAACACCATATATTTT. It encodes CASRSDRGNTIYF.

The J gene is TRBJ2-2, the V gene TRBV7-6; D possibly corresponds to TRBD2 (5 bases). The CDR3 length is 14 residues. Trimming shortened V by 1 base and J by 5 bases, and 8 bases separated the two germline ends. Looked up from germline, CDR1 is SGHVS and CDR2 is FNYEAQ. CDR3 sequence reads: CASSLVGETGELFF. CDR3 DNA: TGTGCCAGCAGCTTAGTCGGGGAGACCGGGGAGCTGTTTTTT. The variable domain in full, completed from reference TRBV7-6 and TRBJ2-2, reads GAGVSQSPRYKVTKRGQDVALRCDPISGHVSLYWYRQALGQGPEFLTYFNYEAQQDKSGLPNDRFSAERPEGSISTLTIQRTEQRDSAMYRCASSLVGETGELFFGEGSRLTVL.

The chain is built from TRBV7-8 and TRBJ2-1, with D possibly called TRBD1 or TRBD2 (6 bases each). Looked up from germline, CDR1 is SGHVS and CDR2 is FQNEAQ. V was shortened by 9 bases and J by 1 base, with 16 bases between the two germline ends. The CDR3 is made up of 15 amino acids. The CDR3 coding sequence is TGTGCCAGTGACGGAAGGGGGAGGTCCTACAATGAGCAGTTCTTC. The encoded protein is CASDGRGRSYNEQFF.

The chain has TRBV19 and TRBJ2-1, with D hard to call. The CDR3 has 12 residues. Germline-derived CDR1 and CDR2 are LNHDA and SQIVND (reference sequence). Trimming pared 1 base from V and 9 bases from J, leaving 7 bases between. The chain's CDR3 is CASSIGFSEQFF. The DNA for the CDR3 is TGTGCCAGTAGTATAGGGTTTTCTGAGCAGTTCTTC.

V and J are TRBV2 and TRBJ1-3; D might be TRBD1 (5 bases). The ends were cut back, 6 bases at V and 4 bases at J, with 16 bases in the middle. Germline V lookup: CDR1 SNHLY, CDR2 FYNNEI. This CDR3 has 15 amino acids. The CDR3 region is CASRMEGARGNTIYF. As DNA, the CDR3 is TGTGCCAGCAGGATGGAAGGGGCGCGAGGAAACACCATATATTTT.

The chain has TRBV21-1 and TRBJ1-2. TRBV21-1 is termed a pseudogene. The length of the CDR3 is 15 residues. In DNA form, the CDR3 reads TGTGCCAGCATTTCTAAGGGGGAGGGCAGGGATGGCTACACCTTC. Translation gives CASISKGEGRDGYTF.

The gene calls are TRBV2 and TRBJ2-7; D gene uncertain. The germline CDR1 and CDR2 sequences are SNHLY and FYNNEI. Between the trimmed V and J ends, which lost 7 bases and 3 bases, there was a span of 13 bases. CDR3 length: 13 amino acids. The DNA of the CDR3 is TGTGCCAGCAAGAGGAGCCCCAGCTACGAGCAGTACTTC. This translates into CASKRSPSYEQYF. Full variable domain (missing parts from reference TRBV2 and TRBJ2-7): EPEVTQTPSHQVTQMGQEVILRCVPISNHLYFYWYRQILGQKVEFLVSFYNNEISEKSEIFDDQFSVERPDGSNFTLKIRSTKLEDSAMYFCASKRSPSYEQYFGPGTRLTVT.

The genes are TRBV7-2 and TRBJ1-4, with D hard to call. There are 13 residues in the CDR3. CDR1 is SGHTA and CDR2 is FQGNSA in the germline V gene. Between the trimmed V and J ends, which lost 5 bases and 12 bases, there was a span of 16 bases. The CDR3 loop is CASSPNSGFQLFF. The DNA for the CDR3 is TGTGCCAGCAGCCCTAATTCGGGGTTTCAACTGTTTTTT.

CDR3 protein: CASAEQMNTEAFF. In DNA, the CDR3 is TGTGCCAGCGCCGAGCAAATGAACACTGAAGCTTTCTTT. The rearrangement links TRBV9 to TRBJ1-1; D unresolved. This CDR3 has 13 amino acids. The germline CDR1 and CDR2 sequences are SGDLS and YYNGEE. V gave up 7 bases and J gave up 0 bases, with 10 bases separating them.

The chain combines TRBV6-5 with TRBJ1-2; D unresolved. Between the trimmed V and J ends, which lost 5 bases and 3 bases, there was a span of 10 bases. This CDR3 spans 13 amino acids. CDR1 is MNHEY and CDR2 is SVGAGI in the germline V gene. In DNA, the CDR3 is TGTGCCAGCAGTCTCGACGGCGACTATGGCTACACCTTC. Translating gives CASSLDGDYGYTF.

V is TRBV15 and J is TRBJ2-3; D may correspond to TRBD1 or TRBD2 (5 bases each). Germline V CDR1 and CDR2: LNHNV, YYDKDF (reference sequence). The CDR3 runs to 16 residues. With 2 bases removed from V and 1 base from J, the gap between germline ends came to 13 bases. CDR3 protein: CATSRRSGGGTDTQYF. CDR3 nucleotide sequence: TGTGCCACCAGCAGACGCTCTGGGGGTGGCACAGATACGCAGTATTTT.